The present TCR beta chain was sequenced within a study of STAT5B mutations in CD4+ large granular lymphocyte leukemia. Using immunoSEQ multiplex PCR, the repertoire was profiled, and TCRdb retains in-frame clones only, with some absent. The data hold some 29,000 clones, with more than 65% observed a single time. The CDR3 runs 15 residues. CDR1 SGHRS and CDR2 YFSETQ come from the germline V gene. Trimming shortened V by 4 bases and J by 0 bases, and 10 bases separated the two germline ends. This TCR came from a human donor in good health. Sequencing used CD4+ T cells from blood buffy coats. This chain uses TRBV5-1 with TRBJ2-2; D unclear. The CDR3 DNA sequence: TGCGCCAGCAGCCCTTGGAAGCCGAACACCGGGGAGCTGTTTTTT. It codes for CASSPWKPNTGELFF.